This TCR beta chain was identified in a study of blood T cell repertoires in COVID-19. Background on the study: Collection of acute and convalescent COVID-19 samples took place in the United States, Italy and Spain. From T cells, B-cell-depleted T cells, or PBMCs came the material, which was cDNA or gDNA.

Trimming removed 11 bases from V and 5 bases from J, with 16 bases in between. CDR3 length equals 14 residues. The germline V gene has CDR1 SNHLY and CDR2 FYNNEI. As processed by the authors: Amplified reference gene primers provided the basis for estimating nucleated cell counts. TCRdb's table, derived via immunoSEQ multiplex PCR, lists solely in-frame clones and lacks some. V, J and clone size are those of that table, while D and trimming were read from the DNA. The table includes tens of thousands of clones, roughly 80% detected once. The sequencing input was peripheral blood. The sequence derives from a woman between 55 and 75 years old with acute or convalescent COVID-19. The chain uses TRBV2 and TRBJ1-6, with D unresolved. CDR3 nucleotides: TGTGCCCGTTCACGTCCCGGGGATAATTCACCCCTCCACTTT. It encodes CARSRPGDNSPLHF.